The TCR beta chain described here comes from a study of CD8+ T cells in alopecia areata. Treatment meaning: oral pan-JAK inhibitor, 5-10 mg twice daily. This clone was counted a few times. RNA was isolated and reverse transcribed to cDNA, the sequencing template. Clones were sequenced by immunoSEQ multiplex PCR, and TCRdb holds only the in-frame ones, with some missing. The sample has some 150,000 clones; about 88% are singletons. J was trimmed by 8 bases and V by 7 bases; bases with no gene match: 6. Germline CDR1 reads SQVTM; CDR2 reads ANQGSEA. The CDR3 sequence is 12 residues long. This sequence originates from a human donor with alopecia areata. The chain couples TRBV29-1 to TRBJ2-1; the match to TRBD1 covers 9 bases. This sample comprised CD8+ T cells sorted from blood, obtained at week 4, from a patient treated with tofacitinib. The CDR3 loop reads CSARGQGDEQFF. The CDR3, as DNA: TGCAGCGCCAGGGGACAGGGCGATGAGCAGTTCTTC.